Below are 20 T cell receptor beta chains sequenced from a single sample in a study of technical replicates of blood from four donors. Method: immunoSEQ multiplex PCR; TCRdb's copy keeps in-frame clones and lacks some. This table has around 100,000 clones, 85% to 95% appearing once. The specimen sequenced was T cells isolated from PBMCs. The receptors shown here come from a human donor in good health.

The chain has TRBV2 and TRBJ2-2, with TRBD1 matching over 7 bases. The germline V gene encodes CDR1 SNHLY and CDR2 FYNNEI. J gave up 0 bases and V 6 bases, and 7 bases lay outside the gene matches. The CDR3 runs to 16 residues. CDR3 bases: TGTGCCAGCAGGGAATCACAGGGGCCGAACACCGGGGAGCTGTTTTTT. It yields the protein CASRESQGPNTGELFF.

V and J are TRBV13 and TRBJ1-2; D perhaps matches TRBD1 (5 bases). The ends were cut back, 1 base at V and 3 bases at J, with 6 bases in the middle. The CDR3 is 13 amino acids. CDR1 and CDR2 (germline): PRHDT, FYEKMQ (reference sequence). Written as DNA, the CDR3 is TGTGCCAGCAGCTTAGAAGGGGACTATGGCTACACCTTC. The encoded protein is CASSLEGDYGYTF.

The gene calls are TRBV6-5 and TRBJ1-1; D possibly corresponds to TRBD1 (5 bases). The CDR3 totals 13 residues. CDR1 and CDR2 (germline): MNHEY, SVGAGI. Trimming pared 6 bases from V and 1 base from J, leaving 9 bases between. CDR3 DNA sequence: TGTGCCAGCAGCCTTACAGGGAACACTGAAGCTTTCTTT. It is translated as CASSLTGNTEAFF.

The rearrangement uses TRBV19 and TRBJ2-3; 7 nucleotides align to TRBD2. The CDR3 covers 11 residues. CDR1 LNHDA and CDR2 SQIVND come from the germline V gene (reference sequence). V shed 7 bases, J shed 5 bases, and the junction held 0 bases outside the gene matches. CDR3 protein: CASTSGDTQYF. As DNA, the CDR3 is TGTGCCAGTACTAGCGGAGATACGCAGTATTTT. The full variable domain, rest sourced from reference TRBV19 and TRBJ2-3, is DGGITQSPKYLFRKEGQNVTLSCEQNLNHDAMYWYRQDPGQGLRLIYYSQIVNDFQKGDIAEGYSVSREKKESFPLTVTSAQKNPTAFYLCASTSGDTQYFGPGTRLTVL.

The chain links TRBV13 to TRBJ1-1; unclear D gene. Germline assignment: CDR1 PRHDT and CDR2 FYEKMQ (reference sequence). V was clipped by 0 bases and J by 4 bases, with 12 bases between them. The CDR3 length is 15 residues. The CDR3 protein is CASSLGARLTTEAFF. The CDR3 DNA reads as TGTGCCAGCAGCTTAGGCGCCAGGCTAACCACTGAAGCTTTCTTT.

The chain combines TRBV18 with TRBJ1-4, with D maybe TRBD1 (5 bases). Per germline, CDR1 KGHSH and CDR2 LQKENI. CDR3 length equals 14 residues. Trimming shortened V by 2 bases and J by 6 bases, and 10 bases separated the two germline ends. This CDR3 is CASSPEWGDEKLFF. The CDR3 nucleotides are TGTGCCAGCTCACCAGAGTGGGGGGATGAAAAACTGTTTTTT.

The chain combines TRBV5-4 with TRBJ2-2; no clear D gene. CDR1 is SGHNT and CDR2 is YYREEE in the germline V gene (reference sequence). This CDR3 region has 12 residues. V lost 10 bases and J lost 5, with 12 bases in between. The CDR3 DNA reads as TGTGCCGCTCCGGGTGGGACCGGGGAGCTGTTTTTT. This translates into CAAPGGTGELFF.

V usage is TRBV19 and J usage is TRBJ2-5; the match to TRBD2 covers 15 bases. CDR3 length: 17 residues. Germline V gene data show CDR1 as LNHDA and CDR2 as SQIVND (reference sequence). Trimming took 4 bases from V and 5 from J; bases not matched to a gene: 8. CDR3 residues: CASSTRTSGRARETQYF. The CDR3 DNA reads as TGTGCCAGTAGTACCAGGACTAGCGGGAGGGCCCGGGAGACCCAGTACTTC.

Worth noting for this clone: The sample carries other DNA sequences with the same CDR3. In DNA form, the CDR3 reads TGTGCCAGTAGTATAGGACAGATGAACACTGAAGCTTTCTTT. This translates into CASSIGQMNTEAFF. The chain employs TRBV19 and TRBJ1-1; weak D call: TRBD1 (5 bases). This CDR3 contains 14 residues. The germline V gene has CDR1 LNHDA and CDR2 SQIVND (reference sequence). Deletions cut 1 base from V and 0 bases from J, with 6 bases between. The whole variable domain, filled in from reference TRBV19 and TRBJ1-1, reads DGGITQSPKYLFRKEGQNVTLSCEQNLNHDAMYWYRQDPGQGLRLIYYSQIVNDFQKGDIAEGYSVSREKKESFPLTVTSAQKNPTAFYLCASSIGQMNTEAFFGQGTRLTVV.

CDR3 sequence: CASSPNTGDGTEAFF. The CDR3 DNA follows: TGTGCCAGCTCGCCAAATACAGGGGATGGCACTGAAGCTTTCTTT. The chain uses TRBV18 and TRBJ1-1, with TRBD1 matching 7 bases. The CDR3 spans 15 residues. V trimming: 6 bases; J trimming: 4 bases; junction bases outside the gene matches: 11. CDR1 is KGHSH, CDR2 LQKENI, per germline.

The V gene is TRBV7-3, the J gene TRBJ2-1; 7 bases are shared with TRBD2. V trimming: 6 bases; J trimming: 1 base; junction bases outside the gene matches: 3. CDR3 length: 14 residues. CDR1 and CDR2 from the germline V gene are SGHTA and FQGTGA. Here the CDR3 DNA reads TGTGCCAGCAGGCCCGGGGGGTCCTACAATGAGCAGTTCTTC. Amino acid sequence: CASRPGGSYNEQFF.

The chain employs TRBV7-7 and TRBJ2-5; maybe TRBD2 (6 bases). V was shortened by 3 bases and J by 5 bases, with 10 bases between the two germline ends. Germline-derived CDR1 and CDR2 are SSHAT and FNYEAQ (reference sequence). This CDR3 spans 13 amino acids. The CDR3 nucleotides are TGTGCCAGCAGCTTTCAGGGAGGCGAGACCCAGTACTTC. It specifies CASSFQGGETQYF. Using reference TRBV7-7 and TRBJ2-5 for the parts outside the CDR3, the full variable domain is GAGVSQSPRYKVTKRGQDVTLRCDPISSHATLYWYQQALGQGPEFLTYFNYEAQPDKSGLPSDRFSAERPEGSISTLTIQRTEQRDSAMYRCASSFQGGETQYFGPGTRLLVL.

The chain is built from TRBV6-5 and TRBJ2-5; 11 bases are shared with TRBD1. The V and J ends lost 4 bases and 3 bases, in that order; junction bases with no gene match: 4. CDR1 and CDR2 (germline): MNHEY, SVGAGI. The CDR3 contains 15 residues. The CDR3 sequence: CASSSGGQGEETQYF. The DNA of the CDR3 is TGTGCCAGCAGTTCCGGGGGACAGGGGGAAGAGACCCAGTACTTC.

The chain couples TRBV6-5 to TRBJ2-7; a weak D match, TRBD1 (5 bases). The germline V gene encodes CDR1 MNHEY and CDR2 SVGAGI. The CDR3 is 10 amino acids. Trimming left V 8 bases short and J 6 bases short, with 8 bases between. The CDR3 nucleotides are TGTGCCAGCGGCAGGGCCGAGCAGTACTTC. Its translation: CASGRAEQYF.

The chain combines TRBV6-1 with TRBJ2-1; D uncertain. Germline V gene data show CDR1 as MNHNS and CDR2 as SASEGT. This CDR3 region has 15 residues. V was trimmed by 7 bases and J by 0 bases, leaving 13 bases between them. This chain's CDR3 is CASKQVPDSYNEQFF. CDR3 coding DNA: TGTGCCAGCAAGCAGGTTCCCGACTCCTACAATGAGCAGTTCTTC.

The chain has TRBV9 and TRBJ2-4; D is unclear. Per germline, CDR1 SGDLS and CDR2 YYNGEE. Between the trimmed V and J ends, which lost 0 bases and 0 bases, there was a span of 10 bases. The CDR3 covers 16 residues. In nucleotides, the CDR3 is TGTGCCAGCAGCGTAGTCGAACAGCTAGCCAAAAACATTCAGTACTTC. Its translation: CASSVVEQLAKNIQYF.

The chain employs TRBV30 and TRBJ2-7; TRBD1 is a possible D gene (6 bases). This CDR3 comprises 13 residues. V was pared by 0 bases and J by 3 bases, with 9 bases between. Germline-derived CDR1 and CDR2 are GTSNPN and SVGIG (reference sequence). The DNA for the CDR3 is TGTGCCTGGAGTGTGTCGACAGGCTACGAGCAGTACTTC. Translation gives CAWSVSTGYEQYF.

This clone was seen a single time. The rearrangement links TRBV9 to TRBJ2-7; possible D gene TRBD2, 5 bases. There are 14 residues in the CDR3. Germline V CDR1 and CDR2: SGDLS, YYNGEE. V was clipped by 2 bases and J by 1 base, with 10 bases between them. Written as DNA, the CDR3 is TGTGCCAGCAGCGTCCAAGCGGATTCCTACGAGCAGTACTTC. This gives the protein CASSVQADSYEQYF.

Written as DNA, the CDR3 is TGTGCCAGTAGCCTATCCTCAGGGGTAATATTATATGGCTACACCTTC. Translated, it gives CASSLSSGVILYGYTF. The genes are TRBV19 and TRBJ1-2; TRBD1 might be the D (6 bases). Germline values: CDR1 LNHDA, CDR2 SQIVND (reference sequence). Deletions cut 6 bases from V and 5 bases from J, with 22 bases between. The CDR3 has 16 amino acids.

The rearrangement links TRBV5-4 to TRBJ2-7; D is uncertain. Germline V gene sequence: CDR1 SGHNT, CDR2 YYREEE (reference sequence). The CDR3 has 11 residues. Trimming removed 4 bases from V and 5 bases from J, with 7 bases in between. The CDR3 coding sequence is TGTGCCAGCAGCGGCCGGGACGAGCAGTACTTC. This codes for CASSGRDEQYF.